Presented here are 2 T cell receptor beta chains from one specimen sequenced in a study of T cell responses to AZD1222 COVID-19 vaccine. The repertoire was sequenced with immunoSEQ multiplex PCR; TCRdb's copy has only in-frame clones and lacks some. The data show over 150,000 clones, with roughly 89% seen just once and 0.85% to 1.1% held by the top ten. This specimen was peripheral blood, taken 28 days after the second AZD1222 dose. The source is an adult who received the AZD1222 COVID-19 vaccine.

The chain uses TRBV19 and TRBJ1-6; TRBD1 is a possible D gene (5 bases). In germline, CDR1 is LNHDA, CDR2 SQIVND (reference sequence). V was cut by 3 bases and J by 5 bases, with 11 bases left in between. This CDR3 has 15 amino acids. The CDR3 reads CASSITGGNNSPLHF. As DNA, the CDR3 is TGTGCCAGTAGTATTACGGGGGGTAATAATTCACCCCTCCACTTT.

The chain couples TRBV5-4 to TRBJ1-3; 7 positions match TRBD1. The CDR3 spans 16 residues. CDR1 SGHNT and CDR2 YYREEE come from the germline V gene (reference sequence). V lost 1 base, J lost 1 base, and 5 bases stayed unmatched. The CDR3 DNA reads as TGTGCCAGCAGCTTGCCAGGGGGTAAATCTGGAAACACCATATATTTT. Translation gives CASSLPGGKSGNTIYF. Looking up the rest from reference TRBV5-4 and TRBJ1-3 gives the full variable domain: ETGVTQSPTHLIKTRGQQVTLRCSSQSGHNTVSWYQQALGQGPQFIFQYYREEENGRGNFPPRFSGLQFPNYSSELNVNALELDDSALYLCASSLPGGKSGNTIYFGEGSWLTVV.